This section outlines one T cell receptor beta chain sequence together with its context. Antigen unknown. Sequencing targeted expressed TCRB transcripts, as all isolated RNA had been reverse transcribed. Clones were sequenced by immunoSEQ multiplex PCR, and TCRdb holds only the in-frame ones, with some missing. The sample has about 260,000 clones, less than 30% seen once. The V and J ends lost 2 bases and 0 bases respectively, with 17 bases between them. This CDR3 has 16 residues. In germline, CDR1 is GTSNPN, CDR2 SVGIG (reference sequence). The sample belongs to a study of beta chain features in type 1 diabetes. General study points: Compared to healthy donors, patients appeared to have naive, central memory and Treg TCRB repertoires that were more alike. Shorter TCRB CDR3s, moderately but significantly so, were found in Type 1 diabetes patients in all four CD4+ subsets. Here, the possible influence of HLA type (on TCRB rearrangement) remained unresolved.

Sequences were obtained from naive CD4+ T cells from blood. V and J are TRBV30 and TRBJ2-7, with TRBD1 as a possible D gene (5 bases). This receptor was taken from a woman aged 25-40 years with type 1 diabetes. The CDR3 DNA reads TGTGCCTGGAGTTACCTGGACATCCCCCGCTCCTACGAGCAGTACTTC. Translation: CAWSYLDIPRSYEQYF.